The 8 T cell receptor beta chains in this list originate from one sample, sequenced in a study of cytotoxic CD8 clonotypes in ibrutinib-treated CLL. The method was immunoSEQ multiplex PCR; TCRdb's version includes in-frame clones alone and lacks a portion of them. Among roughly 150,000 clones listed, 81% were seen once. The material was PBMCs, obtained after 12 months of ibrutinib treatment. The receptors stem from a human donor with chronic lymphocytic leukemia.

The chain carries TRBV19 and TRBJ1-5; TRBD1 agrees at 9 bases. The V gene end was trimmed by 6 bases and the J gene end by 3 bases; junction bases not matched to a gene: 18. The CDR3 contains 19 residues. Germline CDR1 is LNHDA and CDR2 is SQIVND (reference sequence). CDR3 sequence: CASRAAWGRTGVYNQPQHF. The DNA of the CDR3 is TGTGCCAGTAGAGCGGCCTGGGGTCGGACAGGGGTTTACAATCAGCCCCAGCATTTT.

The V and J genes are TRBV28 and TRBJ1-2; no definite D call. V was shortened by 7 bases and J by 1 base, with 4 bases between the two germline ends. Germline CDR1 MDHEN, CDR2 SYDVKM. The CDR3 runs 11 residues. DNA of the CDR3: TGTGCCAGCACCTATAACTATGGCTACACCTTC. It is translated as CASTYNYGYTF.

This clone has a single count. This chain joins TRBV7-9 and TRBJ2-2, with D uncertain. This CDR3 has 13 amino acids. Trimming took 5 bases from V and 4 from J, leaving 8 bases between them. Germline lookup yields CDR1 SEHNR and CDR2 FQNEAQ (reference sequence). The CDR3 DNA follows: TGTGCCAGCAGCGTCAAGGTCACCGGGGAGCTGTTTTTT. Encoded protein: CASSVKVTGELFF.

A few counts support this clone. The J gene is TRBJ2-1, the V gene TRBV21-1; the D call in the table, TRBD1, was not verified against the DNA. TRBV21-1 is a known pseudogene. This CDR3 spans 14 amino acids. The chain's CDR3 is CASSKVGRYNEQFF. Written as DNA, the CDR3 is TGTGCCAGCAGCAAAGTGGGCAGATACAATGAGCAGTTCTTC.

A few counts support this clone. The chain uses TRBV7-8 and TRBJ2-2, with D uncertain. The length of the CDR3 is 15 residues. The V gene's germline CDR1 is SGHVS and CDR2 FQNEAQ. Trimming cost V 5 bases and J 0 bases, with 10 bases left between them. The CDR3 DNA reads TGTGCCAGCAGCCCCAGGACGGCGAACACCGGGGAGCTGTTTTTT. It translates to CASSPRTANTGELFF. The whole variable domain, remainder taken from reference TRBV7-8 and TRBJ2-2, is GAGVSQSPRYKVAKRGQDVALRCDPISGHVSLFWYQQALGQGPEFLTYFQNEAQLDKSGLPSDRFFAERPEGSVSTLKIQRTQQEDSAVYLCASSPRTANTGELFFGEGSRLTVL.

The chain couples TRBV2 to TRBJ1-2; 8 bases line up with TRBD1. In germline, CDR1 is SNHLY, CDR2 FYNNEI. The CDR3 spans 15 residues. The junction had 7 bases not matched to a gene; V was cut back by 7 bases and J by 0 bases. In nucleotides, the CDR3 is TGTGCCAGCACCCCCGACAGGGGAGCTAACTATGGCTACACCTTC. Residues: CASTPDRGANYGYTF.

A few counts support this clone. J is TRBJ2-7 and V is TRBV19; D is tentatively TRBD1 or TRBD2 (5 bases each). The V end lost 4 bases, the J end lost 5 bases, and 15 bases lay between the germline ends. Germline V gene sequence: CDR1 LNHDA, CDR2 SQIVND (reference sequence). The CDR3 extends over 14 amino acids. The CDR3: CASSTLGDWNEQYF. CDR3 in DNA: TGTGCCAGTAGTACGCTGGGGGATTGGAACGAGCAGTACTTC.

This chain connects TRBV11-2 to TRBJ1-2; D is uncertain. The V gene lost 0 bases and the J gene lost 7 bases, with 6 bases spanning the gap. This CDR3 is 12 amino acids long. The germline CDR1 and CDR2 sequences are SGHAT and FQNNGV. The CDR3 sequence: CASSLDELGYTF. The DNA for the CDR3 is TGTGCCAGCAGCTTAGATGAGCTTGGCTACACCTTC. Together with reference TRBV11-2 and TRBJ1-2, the CDR3 gives the full variable domain: EAGVAQSPRYKIIEKRQSVAFWCNPISGHATLYWYQQILGQGPKLLIQFQNNGVVDDSQLPKDRFSAERLKGVDSTLKIQPAKLEDSAVYLCASSLDELGYTFGSGTRLTVV.